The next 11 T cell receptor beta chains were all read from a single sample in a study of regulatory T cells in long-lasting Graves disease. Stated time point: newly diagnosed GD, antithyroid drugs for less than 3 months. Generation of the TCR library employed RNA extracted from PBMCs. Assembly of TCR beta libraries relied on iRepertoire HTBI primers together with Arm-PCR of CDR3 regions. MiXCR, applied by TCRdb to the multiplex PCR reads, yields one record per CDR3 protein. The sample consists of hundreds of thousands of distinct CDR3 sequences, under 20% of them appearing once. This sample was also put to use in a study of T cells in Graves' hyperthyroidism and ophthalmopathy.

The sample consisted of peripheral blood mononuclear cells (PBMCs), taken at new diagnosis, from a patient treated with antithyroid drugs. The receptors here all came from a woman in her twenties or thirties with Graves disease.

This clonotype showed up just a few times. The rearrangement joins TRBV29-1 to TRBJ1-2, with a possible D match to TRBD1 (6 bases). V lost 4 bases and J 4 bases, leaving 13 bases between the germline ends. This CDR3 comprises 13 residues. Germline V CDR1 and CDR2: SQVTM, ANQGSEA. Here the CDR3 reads CSVANLDSYGYTF. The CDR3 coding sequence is TGCAGCGTTGCAAACCTGGACAGCTATGGCTACACCTTC.

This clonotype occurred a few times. The CDR3 spells CASSVGRPDSGNTIYF. CDR3 bases: TGTGCCAGCAGCGTAGGACGGCCAGACTCTGGAAACACCATATATTTT. This chain links TRBV9 with TRBJ1-3, with D unresolved. The CDR3 consists of 16 residues. Between the trimmed V and J ends, which lost 0 bases and 0 bases, there was a span of 10 bases. Germline lookup yields CDR1 SGDLS and CDR2 YYNGEE.

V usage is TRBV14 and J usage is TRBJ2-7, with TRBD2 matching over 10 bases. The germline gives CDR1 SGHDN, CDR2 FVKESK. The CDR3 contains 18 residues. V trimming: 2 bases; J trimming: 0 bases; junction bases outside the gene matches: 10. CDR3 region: CASSQTGTSAFPSYEQYF. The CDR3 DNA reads TGTGCCAGCAGCCAAACCGGGACTAGCGCCTTTCCCTCCTACGAGCAGTACTTC.

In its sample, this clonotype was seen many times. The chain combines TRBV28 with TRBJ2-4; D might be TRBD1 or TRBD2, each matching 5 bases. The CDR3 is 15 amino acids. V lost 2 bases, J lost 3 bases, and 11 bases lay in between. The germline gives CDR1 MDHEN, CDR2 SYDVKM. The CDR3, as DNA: TGTGCCAGCAGTTTAGGACGGGGCGGCAAAAACATTCAGTACTTC. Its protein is CASSLGRGGKNIQYF.

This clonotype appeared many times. CDR3 in amino acids: CASSVTVETQYF. The CDR3 DNA reads TGTGCCAGCAGTGTTACGGTGGAGACCCAGTACTTC. The V gene is TRBV6-1, the J gene TRBJ2-5; D call uncertain. Trimming took off 4 bases at V and 5 bases at J, with 8 bases between the two ends. The germline V gene has CDR1 MNHNS and CDR2 SASEGT. CDR3 length: 12 amino acids.

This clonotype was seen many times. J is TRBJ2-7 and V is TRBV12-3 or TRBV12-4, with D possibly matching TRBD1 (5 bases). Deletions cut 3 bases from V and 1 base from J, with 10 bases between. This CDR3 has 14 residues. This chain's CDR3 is CASSFKQESYEQYF. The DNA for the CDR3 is TGTGCCAGCAGTTTTAAACAGGAGTCCTACGAGCAGTACTTC.

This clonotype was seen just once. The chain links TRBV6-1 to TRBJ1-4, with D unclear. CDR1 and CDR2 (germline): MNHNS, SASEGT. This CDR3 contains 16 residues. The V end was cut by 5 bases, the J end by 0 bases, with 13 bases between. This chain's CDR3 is CASSIRAPATNEKLFF. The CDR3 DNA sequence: TGTGCCAGCAGTATCCGGGCCCCTGCAACTAATGAAAAACTGTTTTTT.

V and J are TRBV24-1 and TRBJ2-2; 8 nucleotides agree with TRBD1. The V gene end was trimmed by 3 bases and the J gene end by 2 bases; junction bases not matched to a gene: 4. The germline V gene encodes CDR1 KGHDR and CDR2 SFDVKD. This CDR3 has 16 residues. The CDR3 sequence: CATSDPGGSNTGELFF. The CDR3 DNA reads TGTGCCACCAGTGATCCAGGGGGCAGCAACACCGGGGAGCTGTTTTTT.

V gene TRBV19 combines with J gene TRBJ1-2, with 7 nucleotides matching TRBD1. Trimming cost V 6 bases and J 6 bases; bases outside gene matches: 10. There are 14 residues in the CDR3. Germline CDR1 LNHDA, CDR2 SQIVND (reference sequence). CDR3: CASSHPDRVNGYTF. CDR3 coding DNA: TGTGCCAGTAGCCATCCCGACAGGGTGAATGGCTACACCTTC.

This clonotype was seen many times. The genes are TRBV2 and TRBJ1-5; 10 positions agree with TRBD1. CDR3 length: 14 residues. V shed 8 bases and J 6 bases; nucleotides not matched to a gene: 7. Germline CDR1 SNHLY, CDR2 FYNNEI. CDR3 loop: CASARGTGVQPQHF. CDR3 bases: TGTGCCAGCGCGAGAGGGACAGGGGTTCAGCCCCAGCATTTT.

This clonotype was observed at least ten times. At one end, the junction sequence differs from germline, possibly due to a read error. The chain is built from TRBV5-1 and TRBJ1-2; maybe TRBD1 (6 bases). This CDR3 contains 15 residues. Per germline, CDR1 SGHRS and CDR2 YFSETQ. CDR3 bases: TGTGCCAGCAGCTTGGCCCCAGGGGAACCCTATGGCTACACCTTC. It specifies CASSLAPGEPYGYTF.